This T cell receptor beta chain comes out of a study of T cells and Merkel cell carcinoma outcomes. General observations from the study: Merkel cell carcinoma outcomes were reportedly predicted by repertoire and T-cell density.

TCRdb keeps only in-frame clones here, not all; method: immunoSEQ multiplex PCR. The data hold roughly 3,000 clones, with around 79% observed a single time. The germline gives CDR1 SEHNR, CDR2 FQNEAQ (reference sequence). The CDR3 totals 13 residues. The germline V and J ends were trimmed by 5 bases and 5 bases, with 9 bases remaining between them. This clone occurred a few times. Its cognate antigen is unknown. The gene calls are TRBV7-9 and TRBJ1-4; D not resolved. The sequence derives from a human donor with Merkel cell carcinoma. The specimen was tumor tissue from Merkel cell carcinoma. The chain's CDR3 is CASSPKLNEKLFF. CDR3 nucleotide sequence: TGTGCCAGCAGCCCGAAGCTCAATGAAAAACTGTTTTTT.